The 29 T cell receptor beta chains below all came from one sample that was sequenced in a study of cytomegalovirus exposure and HLA in healthy donors. 13 Jbeta primers and 60 Vbeta primers were used for the PCR. The assay was immunoSEQ multiplex PCR, and TCRdb's table has in-frame clones only and misses some. The profile shows approximately 180,000 clones, more than 9.5% of them singletons. Specimen: PBMCs. These receptors were taken from a man aged 45-65 years in good health and CMV-seropositive.

This clone occurred a few times. This chain links TRBV11-3 with TRBJ2-1; TRBD2 aligns across 14 bases. CDR3 size: 17 residues. V lost 5 bases, J lost 4 bases, and 7 bases stayed unmatched. Germline CDR1 is SGHNT and CDR2 is YENEEA. The CDR3 loop is CASSPGLAGGGYNEQFF. The CDR3 DNA follows: TGTGCCAGCAGCCCCGGACTAGCGGGGGGTGGGTACAATGAGCAGTTCTTC.

This chain joins TRBV15 and TRBJ2-1, with 8 bases lining up with TRBD2. The CDR3 has 15 residues. Germline-derived CDR1 and CDR2 are LNHNV and YYDKDF (reference sequence). V lost 3 bases to trimming and J lost 7 bases; unmatched junction nucleotides: 8. The CDR3 loop reads CATSSGLAWGNEQFF. The CDR3 DNA reads TGTGCCACCAGCAGTGGACTAGCTTGGGGGAATGAGCAGTTCTTC.

The rearrangement links TRBV5-1 to TRBJ2-1; D unresolved. The CDR3 is 15 residues long. The V end lost 4 bases, the J end lost 0 bases, and 11 bases lay between the germline ends. Germline CDR1 SGHRS, CDR2 YFSETQ. This CDR3 is CASSPLPFSYNEQFF. CDR3 in DNA: TGCGCCAGCAGCCCCCTTCCGTTCTCCTACAATGAGCAGTTCTTC.

This clone was counted a few times. The V call is TRBV6-5, the J call TRBJ2-2; 7 bases line up with TRBD1. J was trimmed by 5 bases and V by 6 bases; bases with no gene match: 6. Germline loops: CDR1 MNHEY, CDR2 SVGAGI. This CDR3 has 14 residues. This CDR3 reads CASRVGQTTGELFF. In nucleotides, the CDR3 is TGTGCCAGCAGGGTGGGACAGACGACCGGGGAGCTGTTTTTT.

There are a few counts of this clone. The chain uses TRBV27 and TRBJ2-7; D is unresolved. The V and J ends lost 5 bases and 6 bases respectively, with 26 bases between them. In germline, CDR1 is MNHEY, CDR2 SMNVEV (reference sequence). The CDR3 contains 17 residues. The CDR3 reads CASSTIPSVLSAVEQYF. The CDR3 DNA reads TGTGCCAGCAGTACCATCCCATCCGTGTTGTCGGCGGTCGAGCAGTACTTC.

The chain links TRBV11-2 to TRBJ1-1, with a weak D call TRBD1 (5 bases). CDR3 length equals 13 residues. In germline, CDR1 is SGHAT, CDR2 FQNNGV. The germline V and J ends were trimmed by 5 bases and 1 base, with 8 bases remaining between them. CDR3 loop: CASSTRENTEAFF. The CDR3, as DNA: TGTGCCAGCAGCACCAGGGAGAACACTGAAGCTTTCTTT.

This clone was detected a few times. V is TRBV11-3 and J is TRBJ2-5; 7 bases are a match to TRBD1. With 4 bases clipped from V and 5 bases from J, the junction kept 1 base outside the gene matches. The CDR3 totals 12 residues. CDR1 is SGHNT, CDR2 YENEEA, per germline. The CDR3 protein is CASSSDRETQYF. The CDR3, as DNA: TGTGCCAGCAGCTCGGACAGGGAGACCCAGTACTTC.

This clone was counted only a few times. The chain uses TRBV10-3 and TRBJ2-1, with 12 bases fitting TRBD1. Germline loops: CDR1 ENHRY, CDR2 SYGVKD. After removal of 6 bases from V and 0 bases from J, the junction contained 9 bases not matched to a gene. CDR3 length: 18 residues. DNA of the CDR3: TGTGCCATCAGATCCGGGACAGGGGGCATAGGCTCCTACAATGAGCAGTTCTTC. Translated, it gives CAIRSGTGGIGSYNEQFF.

This clone came up a few times. V and J are TRBV19 and TRBJ1-1, with 10 bases matching TRBD1. The germline gives CDR1 LNHDA, CDR2 SQIVND (reference sequence). The CDR3 loop spans 14 amino acids. Trimming cost V 5 bases and J 5 bases; bases outside gene matches: 5. The CDR3 spells CASSVRTGGTEAFF. The CDR3 bases are TGTGCCAGTAGTGTGCGGACAGGGGGAACTGAAGCTTTCTTT. Together with reference TRBV19 and TRBJ1-1, the CDR3 gives the full variable domain: DGGITQSPKYLFRKEGQNVTLSCEQNLNHDAMYWYRQDPGQGLRLIYYSQIVNDFQKGDIAEGYSVSREKKESFPLTVTSAQKNPTAFYLCASSVRTGGTEAFFGQGTRLTVV.

The J gene is TRBJ2-3, the V gene TRBV7-9, with D perhaps matching TRBD2 (5 bases). This CDR3 comprises 15 residues. CDR1 and CDR2 from the germline V gene are SEHNR and FQNEAQ (reference sequence). The ends were cut back, 6 bases at V and 0 bases at J, with 13 bases in the middle. The chain's CDR3 is CASRGSERSTDTQYF. In nucleotides, the CDR3 is TGTGCCAGCAGAGGTTCAGAGCGGAGCACAGATACGCAGTATTTT.

The sample holds a few counts of this clone. The chain recombines TRBV7-2 with TRBJ1-6; 9 positions match TRBD1. The V gene end was trimmed by 4 bases and the J gene end by 10 bases; junction bases not matched to a gene: 5. Germline lookup yields CDR1 SGHTA and CDR2 FQGNSA. The CDR3 has 14 amino acids. For the CDR3, the DNA is TGTGCCAGCAGCTCGGACAGGGGAGGATCACCCCTCCACTTT. It is translated as CASSSDRGGSPLHF.

This sequence joins TRBV7-8 and TRBJ1-1; TRBD1 matches 7 bases. Germline CDR1 reads SGHVS; CDR2 reads FQNEAQ. J lost 5 bases, V lost 0 bases, and 6 bases had no gene match. The CDR3 loop spans 15 amino acids. The CDR3 DNA is TGTGCCAGCAGCTTAGCGCAGGGGGGAGTGACTGAAGCTTTCTTT. It specifies CASSLAQGGVTEAFF.

The table lists this clone with a few counts. This chain links TRBV18 with TRBJ1-1; D is possibly TRBD1 (5 bases). CDR3 length: 14 residues. Per germline, CDR1 KGHSH and CDR2 LQKENI. V lost 4 bases, J lost 0 bases, and 9 bases lay in between. CDR3 nucleotides: TGTGCCAGCTCACATGACAGCCTGAACACTGAAGCTTTCTTT. Translating it yields CASSHDSLNTEAFF.

This clone has just a few counts. J is TRBJ2-5 and V is TRBV29-1; 13 bases fit TRBD2. Germline V lookup: CDR1 SQVTM, CDR2 ANQGSEA. V lost 6 bases to trimming and J lost 7 bases; unmatched junction nucleotides: 8. The CDR3 loop spans 14 amino acids. CDR3 protein: CSVRTSGGLGTQYF. The DNA of the CDR3 is TGCAGCGTCCGGACTAGCGGGGGCCTTGGGACCCAGTACTTC.

For the CDR3, the DNA is TGTGCCAGCAGTTCCCCGGCAGAGCGCGAGGGCTACACCTTC. Its protein product is CASSSPAEREGYTF. V is TRBV6-6 and J is TRBJ1-2; D gene uncertain. The V end was cut by 4 bases, the J end by 8 bases, with 17 bases between. This CDR3 spans 14 amino acids. The V gene's germline CDR1 is MNHNY and CDR2 SVGAGI (reference sequence).

The genes are TRBV18 and TRBJ2-4; possible D gene TRBD2, 5 bases. From germline, CDR1 is KGHSH and CDR2 LQKENI. This CDR3 region has 13 residues. Trimming left V 1 base short and J 4 bases short, with 5 bases between. CDR3 sequence: CASSPRGKNIQYF. The CDR3 nucleotides are TGTGCCAGCTCACCACGAGGGAAAAACATTCAGTACTTC. Full variable domain (outside the CDR3, taken from reference TRBV18 and TRBJ2-4): NAGVMQNPRHLVRRRGQEARLRCSPMKGHSHVYWYRQLPEEGLKFMVYLQKENIIDESGMPKERFSAEFPKEGPSILRIQQVVRGDSAAYFCASSPRGKNIQYFGAGTRLSVL.

The chain joins TRBV11-2 to TRBJ1-1; D ambiguous. CDR3 size: 14 residues. The V gene's germline CDR1 is SGHAT and CDR2 FQNNGV. V lost 3 bases to trimming and J lost 4 bases, with 12 bases between them. CDR3 bases: TGTGCCAGCAGCTTTACGGACGGGAGCACTGAAGCTTTCTTT. Translation: CASSFTDGSTEAFF.

CDR3 sequence (DNA): TGTGCCAGTAGTGAACAGGGGGCCGGTCAGCCCCAGCATTTT. Translating it yields CASSEQGAGQPQHF. The rearrangement links TRBV19 to TRBJ1-5; TRBD1 matches 9 bases. Trimming removed 5 bases from V and 6 bases from J; junction bases left unmatched: 5. Germline V gives CDR1 LNHDA, CDR2 SQIVND (reference sequence). CDR3 length: 14 amino acids.

The sample holds a few counts of this clone. The J gene is TRBJ2-1, the V gene TRBV4-3; 14 bases line up with TRBD2. The CDR3 length is 19 residues. Losses at the gene ends were 1 base for V and 0 bases for J; bases not matched to a gene: 5. Germline values: CDR1 LGHNA, CDR2 YSLEER. The CDR3 coding sequence is TGCGCCAGCAGCCAAGCGCCCGGGACTAGCGGGGGCTCCTACAATGAGCAGTTCTTC. Translation gives CASSQAPGTSGGSYNEQFF.

V gene TRBV4-2 combines with J gene TRBJ1-1, with D unclear. The CDR3 sequence is 15 residues long. Trimming cost V 0 bases and J 2 bases, with 10 bases left between them. Germline values: CDR1 LGHNA, CDR2 YNFKEQ. The CDR3 sequence is CASSQDYRSNTEAFF. The CDR3 nucleotides are TGTGCCAGCAGCCAAGATTACAGATCTAACACTGAAGCTTTCTTT.

The chain uses TRBV18 and TRBJ1-1; D may be TRBD1 (5 bases). The V gene lost 1 base and the J gene lost 0 bases, with 15 bases spanning the gap. This CDR3 region has 17 residues. In germline, CDR1 is KGHSH, CDR2 LQKENI. CDR3 in amino acids: CASSPLGAASMNTEAFF. The CDR3 region has the DNA TGTGCCAGCTCACCACTTGGGGCGGCATCCATGAACACTGAAGCTTTCTTT.

In this sample, this clone turned up a few times. The chain combines TRBV11-1 with TRBJ1-1, with a tentative D call TRBD1 (6 bases). Germline CDR1 SGHAT, CDR2 FQDESV (reference sequence). The CDR3 runs 13 residues. The V end was cut by 5 bases, the J end by 4 bases, with 11 bases between. CDR3 amino acids: CASSLMTGTEAFF. CDR3 in DNA: TGTGCCAGCAGCCTGATGACAGGCACTGAAGCTTTCTTT.

CDR3 nucleotide sequence: TGTGCCAGCAGCGGGCGGCGGCGGGATGAAAAACTGTTTTTT. Amino acids: CASSGRRRDEKLFF. The V gene is TRBV7-2, the J gene TRBJ1-4; D unclear. The V end lost 5 bases, the J end lost 6 bases, and 13 bases lay between the germline ends. The CDR3 loop spans 14 amino acids. Germline V gene data show CDR1 as SGHTA and CDR2 as FQGNSA.

The chain joins TRBV5-1 to TRBJ2-3, with a weak D call TRBD2 (5 bases). This CDR3 spans 14 amino acids. CDR1 SGHRS and CDR2 YFSETQ come from the germline V gene. The ends were cut back, 6 bases at V and 2 bases at J, with 13 bases in the middle. The CDR3 is CASTLGGFTDTQYF. Here the CDR3 DNA reads TGCGCCAGCACCCTTGGAGGCTTCACAGATACGCAGTATTTT.

The CDR3 coding sequence is TGCGCCAGCAGCACTAGCGGGGGAACCTACGAGCAGTACTTC. It yields the protein CASSTSGGTYEQYF. The chain employs TRBV5-1 and TRBJ2-7, with 11 bases identical to TRBD2. Germline V lookup: CDR1 SGHRS, CDR2 YFSETQ. This CDR3 contains 14 residues. The V and J ends lost 4 bases and 2 bases, in that order; junction bases with no gene match: 2.

The chain carries TRBV18 and TRBJ1-6; 10 nucleotides align to TRBD1. Germline lookup yields CDR1 KGHSH and CDR2 LQKENI. The V and J ends lost 4 bases and 10 bases, in that order; junction bases with no gene match: 4. The CDR3 totals 14 residues. CDR3 in amino acids: CASSLGQGDSPLHF. As DNA, the CDR3 is TGTGCCAGCTCACTCGGACAGGGGGACTCACCCCTCCACTTT. Combining the CDR3 with reference TRBV18 and TRBJ1-6 gives the whole variable domain NAGVMQNPRHLVRRRGQEARLRCSPMKGHSHVYWYRQLPEEGLKFMVYLQKENIIDESGMPKERFSAEFPKEGPSILRIQQVVRGDSAAYFCASSLGQGDSPLHFGNGTRLTVT.

This chain links TRBV4-2 with TRBJ1-1; D remains unclear. CDR3 length: 14 residues. V was clipped by 4 bases and J by 1 base, with 10 bases between them. From germline, CDR1 is LGHNA and CDR2 YNFKEQ. CDR3 nucleotides: TGTGCCAGCAGCCGGATAGACACGAACACTGAAGCTTTCTTT. Translated: CASSRIDTNTEAFF.

The chain links TRBV29-1 to TRBJ2-5; D may be TRBD1 (5 bases). CDR3 length: 12 residues. V was clipped by 4 bases and J by 5 bases, with 11 bases between them. Looked up from germline, CDR1 is SQVTM and CDR2 is ANQGSEA. CDR3 DNA: TGCAGCGTTGGCCAGGGATGGGAGACCCAGTACTTC. Its protein product is CSVGQGWETQYF.

This clone was counted only a few times. The gene calls are TRBV19 and TRBJ1-2; no clear D. The germline CDR1 and CDR2 sequences are LNHDA and SQIVND (reference sequence). Deletions cut 2 bases from V and 8 bases from J, with 15 bases between. This CDR3 region has 14 residues. CDR3 sequence reads: CASSIQPTVWGYTF. Here the CDR3 DNA reads TGTGCCAGTAGTATACAACCAACGGTCTGGGGCTACACCTTC.